The T cell receptor beta chain described here comes from a study of blood T cell repertoires in COVID-19. Overall study: The study drew acute and convalescent COVID-19 samples from the United States, Italy and Spain. PBMCs, B-cell-depleted T cells, or T cells provided the cDNA or gDNA that made up the material.

Original processing notes: Amplified reference gene primers provided the basis for estimating nucleated cell counts. Sequencing used immunoSEQ multiplex PCR; TCRdb keeps in-frame clones, though not all of them. The DNA was the basis for D and trimming; V, J and clone size are from that table. The sample carries approximately 200,000 clones, roughly 80% recorded once. This clonotype was obtained from a human donor in a cohort sampled during active COVID-19. What was sequenced was peripheral blood.

The CDR3 is CASSGGTVYGYTF. CDR3 sequence (DNA): TGTGCCAGCAGTGGAGGGACAGTCTATGGCTACACCTTC. The chain joins TRBV2 to TRBJ1-2; 7 bases align to TRBD1. V shed 4 bases, J shed 4 bases, and the junction held 3 bases outside the gene matches. This CDR3 spans 13 amino acids. CDR1 SNHLY and CDR2 FYNNEI come from the germline V gene.